This is a list of T cell receptor beta chains from one sample in a study of T cells after yellow fever vaccination. A single record per CDR3 protein comes from TCRdb applying MiXCR to the 5' RACE reads. Here the sample spans 510,000 or so distinct CDR3 sequences, about 19% being singletons. Source: PBMCs, taken 15 days after the yellow fever booster vaccination. These receptors all come from a man aged 30 to 45 who received the YFV17D yellow fever vaccine. Both conserved end residues are part of each CDR3. The D gene is left open where the match is weak.

>NA|TRBJ2-3|TRBV20-1
CSARRPGHGEEDTQYF
>TRBD2|TRBJ2-3|TRBV7-2
CASSSPLAVYTDTQYF
>NA|TRBJ1-6|TRBV5-1
CASSLESAYNSPLHF
>NA|TRBJ2-5|TRBV7-9
CASSLGSGRPKGETQYF
>NA|TRBJ1-3|TRBV6-2/TRBV6-3
CASSPWGSSGNTIYF
>TRBD1|TRBJ2-1|TRBV9
CASSVTQGANNEQFF
>NA|TRBJ2-7|TRBV6-5
CASSIDSDAYEQYF
>NA|TRBJ2-1|TRBV20-1
CSARVGASSYNEQFF
>NA|TRBJ2-1|TRBV11-1
CASSARDSSYNEQFF
>NA|TRBJ2-5|TRBV10-1
CASSEAGQETQYF
>NA|TRBJ2-3|TRBV6-5
CASSFTYSELNTDTQYF
>TRBD1|TRBJ1-1|TRBV5-1
CASSWGDRVQNTEAFF
>TRBD1|TRBJ2-5|TRBV29-1
CSVAGTAQGAQYF
>NA|TRBJ1-1|TRBV19
CASSLIQGNTEAFF
>NA|TRBJ2-5|TRBV28
CASSLGSLGGKTQYF
>NA|TRBJ2-2|TRBV12-3/TRBV12-4
CASTPTALLGGELFF
>TRBD1|TRBJ2-5|TRBV14
CASSQIQGQGGETQYF
>NA|TRBJ2-2|TRBV3-1
CASSQSTIGSGELFF
>NA|TRBJ1-1|TRBV29-1
CSVEGARGGNWNTEAFF
>NA|TRBJ2-1|TRBV23-1
CASTKRAHLPYNEQFF
>NA|TRBJ2-7|TRBV29-1
CSVSDGTYEQYF
>NA|TRBJ2-1|TRBV20-1
CSARVPERQYNEQFF
>NA|TRBJ2-1|TRBV7-2
CASSLDPRSYNEQFF
>NA|TRBJ1-5|TRBV7-9
CASSSAGIQPQHF
>TRBD2|TRBJ2-1|TRBV29-1
CSVPPSGSYNEQFF
>NA|TRBJ2-5|TRBV20-1
CSARGHKKETQYF
>NA|TRBJ1-2|TRBV12-3/TRBV12-4
CASSFTAEDYGYTF
>NA|TRBJ2-6|TRBV5-1
CASALNTGTNVLTF